This T cell receptor beta chain came from a study of PD-1 blockade in classical Hodgkin lymphoma. Study-level information: Patients got intravenous nivolumab 3 mg/kg every 2 weeks. Study-wide findings and caveats: Newly diagnosed patients were said to have less baseline TCR diversity than healthy donors did. Newly diagnosed and completely responding patients shared comparable baseline diversity.

Germline V gives CDR1 MDHEN, CDR2 SYDVKM. The J segment lost 3 bases and the V segment lost 3 bases, leaving 6 bases of the junction unmatched. CDR3 length equals 15 residues. With respect to this clone: No antigen is known for it.

Only in-frame clones appear in the TCRdb table, and some are missing; sequencing was by immunoSEQ multiplex PCR. In the table there are around 4,000 clones, over 75% of which are singletons. Brentuximab vedotin exposure varied among the patients, all of whom had relapsed after autologous stem cell transplantation. Reported best responses ranged across complete response, partial response or progressive disease. J is TRBJ2-7 and V is TRBV28, with 9 bases that match TRBD1. The source of this sequence is a human donor with classical Hodgkin lymphoma. Sequenced material: peripheral blood mononuclear cells (PBMCs), taken at baseline. The CDR3 here is CASSLDRGGIYEQYF. The CDR3 bases are TGTGCCAGCAGTTTGGACAGGGGTGGGATCTACGAGCAGTACTTC. Looking up the rest from reference TRBV28 and TRBJ2-7 gives the full variable domain: DVKVTQSSRYLVKRTGEKVFLECVQDMDHENMFWYRQDPGLGLRLIYFSYDVKMKEKGDIPEGYSVSREKKERFSLILESASTNQTSMYLCASSLDRGGIYEQYFGPGTRLTVT.